This is a list of T cell receptor beta chains from one sample in a study of T cells in narcolepsy. Measured with immunoSEQ multiplex PCR; TCRdb has only the in-frame clones, and not every one. This table holds fewer than 35,000 clones, more than 80% found once. Sequenced: CD45RA- memory CD4+ T cells from PBMCs. The source is a human donor with narcolepsy. Both conserved end residues are part of each CDR3. The order of the fields is clone size, V gene, J gene, D gene, CDR3 protein, CDR3 DNA. A D gene is named only where the DNA matches it firmly. Clone size is shown for a subset of rows, as once, few, many or a class of expanded clone.

NA	TRBV5-6	TRBJ1-6	NA	CASSSGPSDSPLHF	TGTGCCAGCAGCTCGGGGCCCTCGGATTCACCCCTCCACTTT
NA	TRBV9	TRBJ1-1	NA	CASTGAGNTEAFF	TGTGCCAGCACCGGGGCGGGGAACACTGAAGCTTTCTTT
NA	TRBV11-3	TRBJ2-3	NA	CASSLERTDTQYF	TGTGCCAGCAGCTTAGAGCGCACAGATACGCAGTATTTT
few	TRBV30	TRBJ2-3	NA	CAWTQRFSDTQYF	TGTGCCTGGACCCAGCGGTTTTCAGATACGCAGTATTTT
NA	TRBV7-8	TRBJ1-2	NA	CASSLSESGYGYTF	TGTGCCAGCAGCTTAAGTGAGTCGGGCTATGGCTACACCTTC
NA	TRBV10-3	TRBJ1-2	NA	CAISESGTGSGGYTF	TGTGCCATCAGTGAGTCGGGCACAGGCTCCGGCGGCTACACCTTC
NA	TRBV5-6	TRBJ1-3	NA	CASSLAVAGNTIYF	TGTGCCAGCAGCTTGGCCGTGGCTGGAAACACCATATATTTT
once	TRBV5-1	TRBJ1-1	NA	CASAGAGARNTEAFF	TGCGCCAGCGCTGGGGCAGGGGCGAGGAACACTGAAGCTTTCTTT
NA	TRBV10-1	TRBJ2-3	TRBD1	CASSDGQAGTDTQYF	TGCGCCAGCAGTGACGGACAGGCCGGCACAGATACGCAGTATTTT
few	TRBV5-1	TRBJ2-3	NA	CASSSNTDTQYF	TGCGCCAGCAGCTCGAACACAGATACGCAGTATTTT
NA	TRBV19	TRBJ2-5	NA	CASSQNSRETQYF	TGTGCCAGTAGTCAGAACTCGCGAGAGACCCAGTACTTC
once	TRBV7-6	TRBJ2-2	TRBD1	CASSMTGTGGSGELFF	TGTGCCAGCAGCATGACCGGGACAGGGGGAAGCGGGGAGCTGTTTTTT
NA	TRBV11-2	TRBJ2-7	NA	CASSLQGDTGEQYF	TGTGCCAGCAGCTTACAAGGGGATACGGGTGAGCAGTACTTC
NA	TRBV5-8	TRBJ2-7	NA	CASSFTSSYEQYF	TGTGCCAGCAGCTTCACGAGCTCCTACGAGCAGTACTTC
NA	TRBV19	TRBJ1-1	NA	CASTMVGQNTEAFF	TGTGCCAGTACTATGGTGGGGCAGAACACTGAAGCTTTCTTT
NA	TRBV10-1	TRBJ1-1	NA	CASSGGGSTEAFF	TGCGCCAGCAGTGGTGGGGGTTCCACTGAAGCTTTCTTT
NA	TRBV5-1	TRBJ2-6	NA	CASSVRDLGWGGANVLTF	TGCGCCAGCAGCGTCCGGGACCTTGGCTGGGGTGGGGCCAACGTCCTGACTTTC
few	TRBV5-1	TRBJ2-2	TRBD1	CASSFGDRVGTGELFF	TGCGCCAGCAGCTTTGGCGACAGGGTTGGGACCGGGGAGCTGTTTTTT
NA	TRBV7-9	TRBJ1-2	NA	CASSLAGDGYTF	TGTGCCAGCAGCTTAGCGGGGGATGGCTACACCTTC
NA	TRBV7-9	TRBJ1-2	NA	CASSLGRTLFDGYTF	TGTGCCAGCAGCTTAGGGAGGACCCTTTTCGATGGCTACACCTTC
NA	TRBV29-1	TRBJ2-5	NA	CSVEESQRETQYF	TGCAGCGTTGAAGAAAGCCAGAGGGAGACCCAGTACTTC
NA	TRBV18	TRBJ2-2	NA	CASSNRVVNTGELFF	TGTGCCAGCTCAAACAGGGTCGTGAACACCGGGGAGCTGTTTTTT
NA	TRBV4-2	TRBJ2-2	TRBD2	CASSRDTRLAGETGELFF	TGTGCCAGCAGCCGCGATACCAGACTAGCGGGGGAGACCGGGGAGCTGTTTTTT
NA	TRBV10-1	TRBJ2-2	NA	CASSEEGGRNTGELFF	TGCGCCAGCAGTGAGGAGGGGGGCCGGAACACCGGGGAGCTGTTTTTT
NA	TRBV5-4	TRBJ1-2	NA	CASSFVYQGDGYTF	TGTGCCAGCAGCTTCGTGTACCAGGGAGATGGCTACACCTTC
NA	TRBV27	TRBJ2-6	TRBD1	CASTRTGSLNVLTF	TGTGCCAGCACCAGGACAGGGTCCCTCAACGTCCTGACTTTC
NA	TRBV5-6	TRBJ1-2	TRBD1	CASSFGGQGSNYGYTF	TGTGCCAGCAGCTTTGGGGGACAGGGGTCTAACTATGGCTACACCTTC
NA	TRBV21-1	TRBJ1-6	NA	CASSPGTGNNSPLHF	TGTGCCAGCTCTCCCGGGACAGGGAATAATTCACCCCTCCACTTT
NA	TRBV29-1	TRBJ2-3	TRBD1	CSVVDRGVTDTQYF	TGCAGCGTTGTCGACAGGGGGGTTACAGATACGCAGTATTTT
once	TRBV5-1	TRBJ2-1	NA	CASSLYDEQFF	TGCGCCAGCAGCTTATACGATGAGCAGTTCTTC
NA	TRBV2	TRBJ2-2	NA	CASSGQGGTGELFF	TGTGCCAGCAGTGGTCAGGGCGGCACCGGGGAGCTGTTTTTT
NA	TRBV7-2	TRBJ1-5	TRBD1	CASSVTGTANQPQHF	TGTGCCAGCAGCGTTACCGGGACAGCAAATCAGCCCCAGCATTTT